The present entry profiles one T cell receptor (beta chain) with its context. Its specificity is unknown. Purity exceeded 95% in all sorted populations. This sample was taken from a study of beta chain features in type 1 diabetes. Across the study: Cell yields, age and gender were similar between patients and healthy donors.

The whole isolated RNA underwent reverse transcription, so sequencing captured expressed TCRB transcripts. TCRdb's table, derived via immunoSEQ multiplex PCR, lists solely in-frame clones and lacks some. The table lists roughly 330,000 clones, 11% of them singletons. Study conclusions and caveats: The naive, central memory and Treg TCRB repertoires looked more alike in patients than they did in healthy donors. In every one of the four CD4+ subsets, TCRB CDR3s were moderately but significantly shorter in Type 1 diabetes patients.

The CDR3 is made up of 14 amino acids. V was clipped by 8 bases and J by 5 bases; unmatched bases: 8. Germline V gives CDR1 LNHDA, CDR2 SQIVND (reference sequence). This TCR came from a woman in her twenties or thirties in good health. V is TRBV19 and J is TRBJ2-2; TRBD1 matches 7 bases. Sequencing was done on a sample of naive CD4+ T cells from blood. CDR3 sequence: CASCQTGWTGELFF. The CDR3 DNA is TGTGCCAGTTGCCAGACAGGGTGGACCGGGGAGCTGTTTTTT.